A selection of T cell receptor beta chains follows, all from one sample in a study of T cell responses to AZD1222 COVID-19 vaccine. Profiling relied on immunoSEQ multiplex PCR, and the TCRdb table lists in-frame clones only, not all of them. This table holds tens of thousands of clones, about nine tenths found once. The sample in question was peripheral blood, obtained 28 days after the second AZD1222 dose. These receptors were taken from an adult who received the AZD1222 COVID-19 vaccine. CDR3s include the opening cysteine and the closing phenylalanine or tryptophan. Each record gives: V gene, J gene, D gene, clone size, CDR3 protein, CDR3 DNA. A D gene is named only where the DNA matches it firmly. Clone size appears in some rows only: once, few, many, or a class for an expanded clone.

V gene: TRBV7-9
J gene: TRBJ2-7
D gene: NA
clone size: NA
CDR3 protein: CASSLGTQSEQYF
CDR3 DNA: TGTGCCAGCAGCTTAGGAACCCAGAGCGAGCAGTACTTC

V gene: TRBV21-1
J gene: TRBJ1-1
D gene: NA
clone size: few
CDR3 protein: CASSKRADDTEAFF
CDR3 DNA: TGTGCCAGCAGCAAAAGGGCGGATGACACTGAAGCTTTCTTT

V gene: TRBV7-2
J gene: TRBJ1-5
D gene: NA
clone size: NA
CDR3 protein: CASSHSQGFHQPQHF
CDR3 DNA: TGTGCCAGCAGCCACTCCCAGGGATTTCATCAGCCCCAGCATTTT

V gene: TRBV15
J gene: TRBJ1-4
D gene: NA
clone size: NA
CDR3 protein: CATSREDRGTGEKLFF
CDR3 DNA: TGTGCCACCAGCAGAGAAGATAGGGGGACGGGTGAAAAACTGTTTTTT

V gene: TRBV28
J gene: TRBJ1-2
D gene: NA
clone size: few
CDR3 protein: CATNRDYGYTF
CDR3 DNA: TGTGCCACCAACCGGGACTATGGCTACACCTTC

V gene: TRBV9
J gene: TRBJ2-7
D gene: TRBD2
clone size: NA
CDR3 protein: CASSVSGGSPYEQYF
CDR3 DNA: TGTGCCAGCAGCGTAAGCGGGGGCTCACCTTACGAGCAGTACTTC

V gene: TRBV27
J gene: TRBJ1-5
D gene: NA
clone size: NA
CDR3 protein: CASSFADSLNQPQHF
CDR3 DNA: TGTGCCAGCAGTTTCGCGGACAGCCTCAATCAGCCCCAGCATTTT

V gene: TRBV5-1
J gene: TRBJ1-1
D gene: NA
clone size: NA
CDR3 protein: CASSLNLEFTEAFF
CDR3 DNA: TGCGCCAGCAGCTTGAATCTAGAGTTTACTGAAGCTTTCTTT

V gene: TRBV28
J gene: TRBJ1-2
D gene: NA
clone size: once
CDR3 protein: CASSRIIIQANYGYTF
CDR3 DNA: TGTGCCAGCAGCAGAATAATCATACAGGCAAACTATGGCTACACCTTC

V gene: TRBV2
J gene: TRBJ2-2
D gene: NA
clone size: NA
CDR3 protein: CASSEARAGELFF
CDR3 DNA: TGTGCCAGCAGTGAAGCGCGTGCCGGGGAGCTGTTTTTT

V gene: TRBV5-4
J gene: TRBJ1-6
D gene: TRBD1
clone size: NA
CDR3 protein: CASSLAVTGGSPLHF
CDR3 DNA: TGTGCCAGCAGCTTGGCCGTGACAGGGGGTTCACCCCTCCACTTT

V gene: TRBV12-3/TRBV12-4
J gene: TRBJ1-1
D gene: NA
clone size: NA
CDR3 protein: CASSLAPITEAFF
CDR3 DNA: TGTGCCAGCAGTTTAGCCCCAATCACTGAAGCTTTCTTT

V gene: TRBV7-2
J gene: TRBJ1-2
D gene: TRBD1
clone size: NA
CDR3 protein: CASSLGRGSVYGYTF
CDR3 DNA: TGTGCCAGCAGCTTAGGCAGGGGGTCGGTCTATGGCTACACCTTC

V gene: TRBV6-5
J gene: TRBJ1-5
D gene: NA
clone size: few
CDR3 protein: CASTGGRDQPQHF
CDR3 DNA: TGTGCCAGCACTGGGGGGCGCGATCAGCCCCAGCATTTT

V gene: TRBV3-1/TRBV3-2
J gene: TRBJ1-6
D gene: NA
clone size: NA
CDR3 protein: CASSPTQRGVSYNSPLHF
CDR3 DNA: TGTGCCAGCAGCCCAACCCAGCGGGGGGTGTCCTATAATTCACCCCTCCACTTT

V gene: TRBV11-2
J gene: TRBJ1-1
D gene: NA
clone size: few
CDR3 protein: CASSLEGTRATEAFF
CDR3 DNA: TGTGCCAGCAGCTTAGAGGGGACAAGGGCGACTGAAGCTTTCTTT

V gene: TRBV7-2
J gene: TRBJ1-2
D gene: NA
clone size: NA
CDR3 protein: CASSSQRGEAEYGYTF
CDR3 DNA: TGTGCCAGCAGCTCACAGCGGGGTGAGGCCGAATATGGCTACACCTTC

V gene: TRBV2
J gene: TRBJ1-4
D gene: TRBD1
clone size: NA
CDR3 protein: CASILSRGSVEKLFF
CDR3 DNA: TGTGCCAGCATCCTTAGCAGGGGGTCAGTCGAAAAACTGTTTTTT

V gene: TRBV7-2
J gene: TRBJ2-7
D gene: TRBD2
clone size: NA
CDR3 protein: CATAGGSYEQYF
CDR3 DNA: TGTGCCACGGCGGGGGGCTCCTACGAGCAGTACTTC

V gene: TRBV7-9
J gene: TRBJ2-5
D gene: NA
clone size: NA
CDR3 protein: CASSLSWSRETQYF
CDR3 DNA: TGTGCCAGCAGCTTATCTTGGTCCCGCGAGACCCAGTACTTC

V gene: TRBV7-9
J gene: TRBJ2-3
D gene: NA
clone size: NA
CDR3 protein: CASSSDVGARRVTQYF
CDR3 DNA: TGTGCCAGCAGCTCCGACGTGGGGGCCAGGAGGGTTACGCAGTATTTT

V gene: TRBV4-2
J gene: TRBJ1-1
D gene: NA
clone size: NA
CDR3 protein: CASSQVGASKNTEAFF
CDR3 DNA: TGTGCCAGCAGCCAAGTGGGAGCATCAAAGAACACTGAAGCTTTCTTT

V gene: TRBV7-9
J gene: TRBJ2-2
D gene: NA
clone size: NA
CDR3 protein: CASSGQLLFGPGELFF
CDR3 DNA: TGTGCCAGCAGTGGACAGCTTCTCTTCGGTCCCGGGGAGCTGTTTTTT

V gene: TRBV7-2
J gene: TRBJ2-7
D gene: TRBD2
clone size: NA
CDR3 protein: CASSFSGGAYEQYF
CDR3 DNA: TGTGCCAGCAGCTTTAGCGGGGGGGCTTACGAGCAGTACTTC

V gene: TRBV18
J gene: TRBJ2-1
D gene: TRBD1
clone size: NA
CDR3 protein: CASSPPIGQGRGSYNEQFF
CDR3 DNA: TGTGCCAGCTCACCACCAATCGGACAGGGAAGGGGATCCTACAATGAGCAGTTCTTC

V gene: TRBV3-1/TRBV3-2
J gene: TRBJ2-3
D gene: NA
clone size: NA
CDR3 protein: CASSPGRYTDTQYF
CDR3 DNA: TGTGCCAGCAGCCCGGGACGATACACAGATACGCAGTATTTT

V gene: TRBV5-5
J gene: TRBJ2-4
D gene: NA
clone size: NA
CDR3 protein: CASSLAHTGDIQYF
CDR3 DNA: TGTGCCAGCAGCTTGGCCCACACGGGGGACATTCAGTACTTC

V gene: TRBV4-1
J gene: TRBJ1-2
D gene: TRBD1
clone size: NA
CDR3 protein: CASSHFPRGQDYGYTF
CDR3 DNA: TGCGCCAGCAGCCATTTCCCCAGGGGGCAGGACTATGGCTACACCTTC

V gene: TRBV24-1
J gene: TRBJ2-1
D gene: NA
clone size: NA
CDR3 protein: CATSDRGTNEQFF
CDR3 DNA: TGTGCCACCAGTGATAGGGGCACGAATGAGCAGTTCTTC

V gene: TRBV28
J gene: TRBJ1-2
D gene: TRBD1
clone size: NA
CDR3 protein: CASSLIGTGRSLNYGYTF
CDR3 DNA: TGTGCCAGCAGTTTAATTGGGACAGGTCGAAGCCTAAACTATGGCTACACCTTC

V gene: TRBV28
J gene: TRBJ1-6
D gene: NA
clone size: NA
CDR3 protein: CASNQGLYSPLHF
CDR3 DNA: TGTGCCAGCAATCAGGGCCTATACTCACCCCTCCACTTT

V gene: TRBV11-1
J gene: TRBJ2-5
D gene: TRBD2
clone size: NA
CDR3 protein: CASSLAAGVQETQYF
CDR3 DNA: TGTGCCAGCAGCTTAGCGGCGGGGGTCCAAGAGACCCAGTACTTC

V gene: TRBV27
J gene: TRBJ2-3
D gene: TRBD2
clone size: NA
CDR3 protein: CASSALTSGGGVTQYF
CDR3 DNA: TGTGCCAGCAGTGCCCTGACTAGCGGGGGCGGGGTTACGCAGTATTTT

V gene: TRBV6-5
J gene: TRBJ2-3
D gene: NA
clone size: NA
CDR3 protein: CASRVKGTDTQYF
CDR3 DNA: TGTGCCAGCCGAGTCAAGGGCACAGATACGCAGTATTTT

V gene: TRBV28
J gene: TRBJ1-2
D gene: TRBD1
clone size: NA
CDR3 protein: CASSLSDRAGYGYTF
CDR3 DNA: TGTGCCAGCAGTCTCTCGGACAGGGCGGGATATGGCTACACCTTC

V gene: TRBV18
J gene: TRBJ1-6
D gene: NA
clone size: NA
CDR3 protein: CASSSNRDSPLHF
CDR3 DNA: TGTGCCAGCTCATCAAACAGGGATTCACCCCTCCACTTT

V gene: TRBV7-9
J gene: TRBJ1-2
D gene: NA
clone size: NA
CDR3 protein: CASSWDERPGGYTF
CDR3 DNA: TGTGCCAGCAGCTGGGACGAGCGGCCCGGTGGCTACACCTTC

V gene: TRBV5-4
J gene: TRBJ2-7
D gene: NA
clone size: NA
CDR3 protein: CASSREGSKREQYF
CDR3 DNA: TGTGCCAGCAGCCGTGAGGGGAGTAAAAGGGAGCAGTACTTC

V gene: TRBV12-3/TRBV12-4
J gene: TRBJ2-1
D gene: NA
clone size: NA
CDR3 protein: CASSSTDYNEQFF
CDR3 DNA: TGTGCCAGCAGTTCGACCGATTACAATGAGCAGTTCTTC

V gene: TRBV7-9
J gene: TRBJ2-5
D gene: TRBD2
clone size: once
CDR3 protein: CASSLDAGGARETQYF
CDR3 DNA: TGTGCCAGCAGCTTAGATGCCGGGGGGGCCCGGGAGACCCAGTACTTC

V gene: TRBV19
J gene: TRBJ2-6
D gene: NA
clone size: NA
CDR3 protein: CASSARGGEISNVLTF
CDR3 DNA: TGTGCCAGTAGTGCCCGAGGGGGAGAAATATCCAACGTCCTGACTTTC

V gene: TRBV28
J gene: TRBJ1-5
D gene: NA
clone size: NA
CDR3 protein: CASSFRGESGQPQHF
CDR3 DNA: TGTGCCAGCAGTTTTCGGGGCGAGAGTGGTCAGCCCCAGCATTTT

V gene: TRBV3-1/TRBV3-2
J gene: TRBJ2-5
D gene: TRBD2
clone size: NA
CDR3 protein: CASSPFTSAAETQYF
CDR3 DNA: TGTGCCAGCAGTCCATTTACTAGCGCTGCGGAGACCCAGTACTTC

V gene: TRBV7-2
J gene: TRBJ2-5
D gene: TRBD1
clone size: NA
CDR3 protein: CASSPTGGWETQYF
CDR3 DNA: TGTGCCAGCAGCCCTACAGGGGGCTGGGAGACCCAGTACTTC

V gene: TRBV18
J gene: TRBJ1-1
D gene: TRBD1
clone size: few
CDR3 protein: CASSPRTGTEAFF
CDR3 DNA: TGTGCCAGCTCACCAAGGACAGGCACTGAAGCTTTCTTT

V gene: TRBV5-6
J gene: TRBJ1-1
D gene: NA
clone size: NA
CDR3 protein: CASSLVVSGLKNTEAFF
CDR3 DNA: TGTGCCAGCAGCTTGGTGGTGTCAGGGCTAAAGAACACTGAAGCTTTCTTT

V gene: TRBV30
J gene: TRBJ2-7
D gene: TRBD1
clone size: NA
CDR3 protein: CAWSQGALSEQYF
CDR3 DNA: TGTGCCTGGAGTCAGGGGGCTCTCTCCGAGCAGTACTTC

V gene: TRBV29-1
J gene: TRBJ1-2
D gene: NA
clone size: NA
CDR3 protein: CSVGSPGSASGYTF
CDR3 DNA: TGCAGCGTTGGCTCCCCGGGGTCCGCTAGTGGCTACACCTTC

V gene: TRBV4-2
J gene: TRBJ2-2
D gene: NA
clone size: NA
CDR3 protein: CASSAQGSNTGELFF
CDR3 DNA: TGTGCCAGCAGCGCCCAGGGTAGTAACACCGGGGAGCTGTTTTTT

V gene: TRBV6-5
J gene: TRBJ1-1
D gene: NA
clone size: NA
CDR3 protein: CASSPDPKGTEAFF
CDR3 DNA: TGTGCCAGCAGCCCCGACCCGAAGGGCACTGAAGCTTTCTTT